These 29 T cell receptor beta chains share one sample of origin, sequenced in a study of T cells after yellow fever vaccination. TCRdb used MiXCR to reprocess the 5' RACE reads, holding one entry per CDR3 protein. The sample holds 450,000 to 600,000 distinct CDR3 sequences, roughly 13% seen once. The specimen comprised PBMCs, sampled on the day of the yellow fever booster vaccination. The receptors shown here come from a man under 40 who received the YFV17D yellow fever vaccine.

The chain couples TRBV19 to TRBJ1-6; possible D gene TRBD1, 5 bases. Germline V lookup: CDR1 LNHDA, CDR2 SQIVND (reference sequence). The V gene lost 5 bases and the J gene lost 4 bases, with 15 bases spanning the gap. The CDR3 extends over 16 amino acids. This CDR3 is CASSSSAGRYNSPLHF. The CDR3 DNA reads TGTGCCAGTAGTTCCTCGGCGGGACGTTATAATTCACCCCTCCACTTT.

This clonotype was recorded a few times. The J gene is TRBJ2-5, the V gene TRBV7-2; 9 bases fit TRBD2. J was trimmed by 3 bases and V by 6 bases; bases with no gene match: 8. CDR1 and CDR2 (germline): SGHTA, FQGNSA. There are 15 residues in the CDR3. As DNA, the CDR3 is TGTGCCAGCAGACAACTAGCGGGCTGGGAAGAGACCCAGTACTTC. Its protein is CASRQLAGWEETQYF.

In the case of this clonotype: A much bigger clone sits one base away, suggesting this may be a read error. This chain joins TRBV5-1 and TRBJ2-1; perhaps TRBD2 as D (5 bases). CDR1 and CDR2 from the germline V gene are SGHRS and YFSETQ. This CDR3 contains 12 residues. Trimming pared 4 bases from V and 9 bases from J, leaving 11 bases between. CDR3 region: CASSQPEAEQFF. CDR3 DNA sequence: TGCGCCAGCAGCCAACCGGAGGCTGAGCAGTTCTTC.

This sequence joins TRBV6-2 or TRBV6-3 and TRBJ1-1; D not resolved. The germline V and J ends were trimmed by 6 bases and 4 bases, with 12 bases remaining between them. CDR1 is MNHEY, CDR2 SVGEGT, per germline. The CDR3 is 13 amino acids. The CDR3 DNA follows: TGTGCCAGCAGCGCTACCAGAGGCACTGAAGCTTTCTTT. Its protein product is CASSATRGTEAFF.

The chain is built from TRBV19 and TRBJ2-1, with 9 bases aligning to TRBD2. V was pared by 2 bases and J by 3 bases, with 5 bases of the junction left unmatched. The germline V gene encodes CDR1 LNHDA and CDR2 SQIVND (reference sequence). This CDR3 region has 16 residues. In nucleotides, the CDR3 is TGTGCCAGTAGTATACTAGCGGGATCTAACTACAATGAGCAGTTCTTC. Translation gives CASSILAGSNYNEQFF.

This rearrangement joins TRBV5-1 to TRBJ2-5; TRBD2 aligns across 9 bases. CDR1 and CDR2 from the germline V gene are SGHRS and YFSETQ. The V segment lost 1 base and the J segment 0 bases; nucleotides outside the gene matches: 7. The CDR3 length is 17 residues. The CDR3 DNA reads TGCGCCAGCAGCTTGACGACTAGCGGTAAATACCAAGAGACCCAGTACTTC. It codes for CASSLTTSGKYQETQYF.

CDR3 residues: CASSWESYEQYF. The CDR3 nucleotides read TGTGCCAGCAGTTGGGAGTCCTACGAGCAGTACTTC. This chain links TRBV6-2 or TRBV6-3 with TRBJ2-7, with TRBD2 as a possible D gene (5 bases). The germline CDR1 and CDR2 sequences are MNHEY and SVGEGT. V lost 4 bases and J lost 1, with 5 bases in between. The CDR3 is made up of 12 amino acids.

This clonotype was detected a few times. CDR3 DNA sequence: TGCAGCGTTGCCGCGGGTACCGGGATTGAGCCCCAGCATTTT. It yields the protein CSVAAGTGIEPQHF. The chain combines TRBV29-1 with TRBJ1-5, with no clear D. V gave up 4 bases and J gave up 8 bases, with 18 bases separating them. Germline lookup yields CDR1 SQVTM and CDR2 ANQGSEA. CDR3 length: 14 amino acids.

This clonotype was detected ten times or more. The chain uses TRBV7-9 and TRBJ2-2, with TRBD2 matching over 10 bases. Trimming took 7 bases from V and 2 from J; bases not matched to a gene: 4. CDR1 is SEHNR, CDR2 FQNEAQ, per germline (reference sequence). There are 15 residues in the CDR3. For the CDR3, the DNA is TGTGCCAGCACGATAGCGGGAGGCAACACCGGGGAGCTGTTTTTT. It specifies CASTIAGGNTGELFF.

This clonotype appeared many times. The chain couples TRBV18 to TRBJ2-5; maybe TRBD2 (6 bases). The germline gives CDR1 KGHSH, CDR2 LQKENI. Trimming left V 0 bases short and J 5 bases short, with 7 bases between. There are 13 residues in the CDR3. CDR3 sequence: CASSPPGRETQYF. CDR3 DNA: TGTGCCAGCTCACCACCGGGGAGGGAGACCCAGTACTTC.

This clonotype was seen more than once but under ten times. CDR3 DNA sequence: TGCAGCGTTGAAAGCCTAGCGGATCAAGAGACCCAGTACTTC. Protein sequence: CSVESLADQETQYF. The chain employs TRBV29-1 and TRBJ2-5; 7 positions match TRBD2. The V segment lost 2 bases and the J segment 2 bases; nucleotides outside the gene matches: 5. The CDR3 covers 14 residues. CDR1 is SQVTM and CDR2 is ANQGSEA in the germline V gene.

This clonotype was detected only a few times. The rearrangement joins TRBV5-1 to TRBJ2-2; 8 bases line up with TRBD2. Germline V lookup: CDR1 SGHRS, CDR2 YFSETQ. Germline trimming cut 1 base from V and 6 bases from J; bases unmatched to any gene: 5. The CDR3 runs to 15 residues. DNA of the CDR3: TGCGCCAGCAGCTTGAAAGCGGGAGTCCCCGGGGAGCTGTTTTTT. This gives the protein CASSLKAGVPGELFF. Full variable domain (outside the CDR3, taken from reference TRBV5-1 and TRBJ2-2): KAGVTQTPRYLIKTRGQQVTLSCSPISGHRSVSWYQQTPGQGLQFLFEYFSETQRNKGNFPGRFSGRQFSNSRSEMNVSTLELGDSALYLCASSLKAGVPGELFFGEGSRLTVL.

This clonotype was counted a few times. This chain links TRBV20-1 with TRBJ2-5, with a tentative D call TRBD2 (6 bases). The CDR3 length is 15 residues. Trimming removed 0 bases from V and 2 bases from J, with 13 bases in between. Germline V CDR1 and CDR2: DFQATT, SNEGSKA (reference sequence). The chain's CDR3 is CSARDGGTVQETQYF. The CDR3 DNA reads as TGCAGTGCTAGAGACGGCGGGACTGTACAAGAGACCCAGTACTTC.

This clonotype has more than one count but fewer than ten. The chain links TRBV10-3 to TRBJ1-2; D is unresolved. Between the trimmed V and J ends, which lost 10 bases and 5 bases, there was a span of 8 bases. CDR1 is ENHRY and CDR2 is SYGVKD in the germline V gene. This CDR3 is 10 amino acids long. Here the CDR3 DNA reads TGTGCCAAGCTGCTTTATGGCTACACCTTC. This translates into CAKLLYGYTF.

On this clonotype: One end of the junction varies from germline; a read error may be responsible. The chain has TRBV3-1 and TRBJ2-1; TRBD2 aligns across 8 bases. Germline V gene data show CDR1 as LGHDT and CDR2 as YNNKEL (reference sequence). This CDR3 region has 15 residues. CDR3 sequence: CACSRASGSYNEQFF. The CDR3 coding sequence is TGTGCCTGCAGCCGAGCTAGCGGGTCCTACAATGAGCAGTTCTTC.

This rearrangement joins TRBV20-1 to TRBJ2-3; TRBD2 is a possible D gene (6 bases). The CDR3 runs to 13 residues. The germline V gene has CDR1 DFQATT and CDR2 SNEGSKA (reference sequence). The V and J ends lost 7 bases and 9 bases respectively, with 20 bases between them. CDR3 amino acids: CSGNRDLAFTQYF. CDR3 DNA: TGCAGTGGCAACCGGGACTTAGCTTTCACGCAGTATTTT.

This chain joins TRBV9 and TRBJ2-1; D uncertain. CDR3 length: 16 residues. V lost 0 bases and J 0 bases, leaving 10 bases between the germline ends. Germline V gene lookup returns CDR1 SGDLS and CDR2 YYNGEE. CDR3 residues: CASSVDGRSSYNEQFF. The CDR3 bases are TGTGCCAGCAGCGTAGACGGTAGAAGCTCCTACAATGAGCAGTTCTTC.

This clonotype was seen a few times. This chain connects TRBV4-2 to TRBJ2-3, with 13 positions matching TRBD2. CDR1 and CDR2 (germline): LGHNA, YNFKEQ. There are 16 residues in the CDR3. The V gene end was trimmed by 4 bases and the J gene end by 5 bases; junction bases not matched to a gene: 6. CDR3 residues: CASSLGTSGKIDTQYF. Written as DNA, the CDR3 is TGTGCCAGCAGCCTGGGGACTAGCGGGAAAATAGATACGCAGTATTTT.

This clonotype has more than one count but fewer than ten. The chain couples TRBV11-2 to TRBJ2-7; 10 bases map to TRBD2. There are 14 residues in the CDR3. Germline assignment: CDR1 SGHAT and CDR2 FQNNGV. The V and J ends lost 5 bases and 7 bases, in that order; junction bases with no gene match: 8. CDR3 amino acids: CASSRLAGPREQYF. DNA of the CDR3: TGTGCCAGCAGCAGACTAGCGGGTCCGAGAGAGCAGTACTTC.

V and J are TRBV20-1 and TRBJ1-2; TRBD1 matches 7 bases. Germline lookup yields CDR1 DFQATT and CDR2 SNEGSKA (reference sequence). There are 15 residues in the CDR3. Losses at the gene ends were 0 bases for V and 3 bases for J; bases not matched to a gene: 7. The CDR3 DNA reads as TGCAGTGCTAGAGATCTTGGACAGGTTGACTATGGCTACACCTTC. Its translation: CSARDLGQVDYGYTF.

The rearrangement uses TRBV10-1 and TRBJ2-7; TRBD2 matches at 11 bases. The germline V gene encodes CDR1 WNHNN and CDR2 SYGVQD (reference sequence). The CDR3 is made up of 15 amino acids. Losses at the gene ends were 0 bases for V and 4 bases for J; bases not matched to a gene: 2. CDR3 in amino acids: CASSESTSGSYEQYF. The CDR3 region has the DNA TGCGCCAGCAGTGAGTCAACTAGCGGGAGTTACGAGCAGTACTTC.

The V and J genes are TRBV29-1 and TRBJ1-2; 11 bases match TRBD1. J gave up 7 bases and V 0 bases, and 10 bases lay outside the gene matches. The CDR3 has 16 amino acids. Germline V gene sequence: CDR1 SQVTM, CDR2 ANQGSEA. The CDR3, as DNA: TGCAGCGTTGAAGAGAGAGGACAGGGGGCGATCAGTGGCTACACCTTC. This translates into CSVEERGQGAISGYTF.

There are a few counts of this clonotype. This chain uses TRBV7-3 with TRBJ2-5, with D hard to call. The CDR3 runs to 13 residues. V gave up 2 bases and J gave up 5 bases, with 9 bases separating them. Germline V lookup: CDR1 SGHTA, CDR2 FQGTGA. The CDR3 DNA sequence: TGTGCCAGCAGCTTATCCTTGTCCGAGACCCAGTACTTC. It translates to CASSLSLSETQYF.

The V and J genes are TRBV7-8 and TRBJ2-5; 8 bases fit TRBD2. J gave up 4 bases and V 4 bases, and 5 bases lay outside the gene matches. Germline CDR1 is SGHVS and CDR2 is FQNEAQ. CDR3 size: 14 residues. The CDR3 is CASSWSGRGETQYF. The CDR3 coding sequence is TGTGCCAGCAGCTGGAGCGGGAGAGGAGAGACCCAGTACTTC.

The J gene is TRBJ2-7, the V gene TRBV7-2, with TRBD2 matching over 8 bases. The germline V gene encodes CDR1 SGHTA and CDR2 FQGNSA. This CDR3 has 16 amino acids. J gave up 2 bases and V 3 bases, and 9 bases lay outside the gene matches. The CDR3 nucleotides read TGTGCCAGCAGCTTTCCAGGAAGCGGGGGTGCCTACGAGCAGTACTTC. Protein product: CASSFPGSGGAYEQYF.

This clonotype was seen more than once but under ten times. The chain carries TRBV5-1 and TRBJ2-1; 10 bases map to TRBD1. Unmatched junction bases numbered 15, after V lost 10 bases and J lost 8 bases. This CDR3 region has 15 residues. Per germline, CDR1 SGHRS and CDR2 YFSETQ. Written as DNA, the CDR3 is TGCGCCTCTCAAGGTGGGACAGGGGAGGGTGATGAGCAGTTCTTC. It codes for CASQGGTGEGDEQFF.

The CDR3 loop reads CASSITPRRGIGELFF. In DNA form, the CDR3 reads TGTGCCAGTAGTATAACCCCTCGTAGGGGTATCGGGGAGCTGTTTTTT. V gene TRBV19 combines with J gene TRBJ2-2, with D possibly matching TRBD1 (5 bases). The V and J ends lost 2 bases and 7 bases respectively, with 17 bases between them. Germline CDR1 is LNHDA and CDR2 is SQIVND (reference sequence). CDR3 size: 16 residues.

The chain joins TRBV6-1 to TRBJ2-3; D not resolved. CDR3 size: 13 residues. CDR1 and CDR2 from the germline V gene are MNHNS and SASEGT. Trimming cost V 8 bases and J 5 bases, with 14 bases left between them. CDR3: CASGRFVLDTQYF. CDR3 in DNA: TGTGCCAGCGGACGGTTTGTGTTAGATACGCAGTATTTT.

This clonotype was counted at least ten times. The chain is built from TRBV7-2 and TRBJ1-2; D not resolved. CDR1 is SGHTA and CDR2 is FQGNSA in the germline V gene. The CDR3 is 12 amino acids. V lost 5 bases and J lost 5, with 9 bases in between. CDR3 sequence: CASSPDRYGYTF. DNA for the CDR3: TGTGCCAGCAGCCCGGACCGGTATGGCTACACCTTC.